This T cell receptor (beta chain) came from a study of blood T cell repertoires in COVID-19 (dated by TCRdb to 2020 to 2022). General notes on the study: Collaborator samples came from the United States, Italy and Spain and covered acute and convalescent phases of COVID-19. The prospective study material was composed of cDNA or gDNA derived from T cells, B-cell-depleted T cells, or PBMCs. Subjects who had been exposed to COVID-19, were actively infected with it, or had recovered from it provided the deeply sampled blood TCRbeta repertoires that made up the dataset. The repertoires were made available in a free public database intended to serve as a resource for research on the immune response to SARS-CoV-2. Samples were obtained from the ongoing ImmuneRACE study (first 160 participants) and from 1,200 or so subjects provided by 6 global collaborators. A de-identified subject ID, COVID-19 status, age in years and sex were almost always included in the sample metadata. HLA class I and class II types, where available, came from metadata supplied by the sample provider rather than from assay-based typing. Beyond this particular receptor, the publication reports: How much clinical and demographic metadata was included differed by source and by participant, and the metadata was provided uncurated.

Regarding this clone: There is no known antigen for this receptor. Qualities for individual bases were not recorded, and no much larger clone is one base off.

In the germline V gene, CDR1 corresponds to SGHDT and CDR2 to YYEEEE. Trimming takes 2 bases from V and 4 bases from J, and the germline ends sit 12 bases apart. From the cysteine up to the phenylalanine, the CDR3 has a length of 14 residues. Only CDR3 DNA remains: 42 bases, in frame from the first base. Collaborating institutions collected whole blood in K2EDTA tubes following their own protocols. For TCRbeta analysis, collaborators shipped samples as frozen whole blood, isolated PBMCs, or DNA extracted from either of those sample types. The immunoSEQ Assay, a bias-controlled multiplex PCR, was used to amplify TCRbeta CDR3 regions from genomic DNA. The published analysis was carried out like this. The number of nucleated cells in each sample was estimated from the amplification of reference gene primers within the assay. To quantify the absolute abundance of each unique TCRbeta CDR3 rearrangement, sequence reads were collapsed and filtered. For each sample, productive Simpson clonality was calculated as the square root of Simpson's diversity index across productive rearrangements. The clones in this table, taken by TCRdb from immuneACCESS, are in-frame only. Not every clone is retained; where verified, under half of the shortfall comes from an unresolved V gene, and the cause of the rest is unknown. V and J calls and clone size come straight from that table; D and trimming were deduced from the DNA. The sample has about 380,000 clones on record, roughly 86% of them singletons. Together, the top ten hold over 0.95% of the sample.

Recombination linked TRBV5-6 to TRBJ1-2, with a weak D call of TRBD1 (5 bases match). The sequenced sample was peripheral blood. This receptor was identified in a human donor with acute or convalescent COVID-19. The donor label of this sample is uncertain. The CDR3 corresponds to CASSLIDSSYGYTF. The DNA sequence is given as TGTGCCAGCAGCTTAATCGACAGCAGCTATGGCTACACCTTC.